Sequencing of this TCR beta chain was carried out in a study of Graves' ophthalmopathy and Graves' hyperthyroidism (dated by TCRdb to 2017 to 2018). Regarding the complete study: Peripheral blood was collected before any treatment was given, at the time of initial diagnosis. In total, approximately 130 blood samples were TCR-sequenced: approximately 40 ophthalmopathy, some 72 hyperthyroidism and roughly 17 hyperthyroidism-to-ophthalmopathy patients. To tell Graves' ophthalmopathy apart from Graves' hyperthyroidism, and to predict which patients would progress to ophthalmopathy, the study relied on TCR beta repertoire signatures. Once sampling was done, hyperthyroidism patients were given methimazole at a starting dose of 30 mg daily, while ophthalmopathy patients were given high-dose intravenous methylprednisolone. T-cell repertoires of thyroid tissue and blood were compared in a handful of hyperthyroidism patients. An independent validation cohort was composed of fewer than 20 hyperthyroidism patients and approximately 15 patients who later progressed from hyperthyroidism to ophthalmopathy. A discovery set of 100 patients (roughly 41 ophthalmopathy, fewer than 60 stable hyperthyroidism) was enrolled to explore V-J signatures distinguishing ophthalmopathy from hyperthyroidism. What the research found in general, with its limitations: Among expanded thyroid clonotypes with frequency above 0.001, most also showed up in blood, which suggests that blood repertoires may reflect the thyroid immune response. The 13-signature model separated ophthalmopathy from stable hyperthyroidism with 85% to 90% sensitivity and 81.08% specificity in cross-validation, and 80%/75% in the test set. In validation, the model predicted ophthalmopathy progression with 70.59% sensitivity and about 77% specificity; around twelve predicted patients were CT-confirmed with GO in a median of around 6 months. Sample size was not statistically predetermined, and group allocation was not concealed from the investigators.

For repertoire sequencing, TCR beta CDR3 regions were amplified from RNA transcripts. HTBI primers and the Qiagen OneStep RT-PCR kit were used in a first-round RT-PCR, which was followed by a second-round multiplex PCR, size selection and purification. Sequencing of the libraries was carried out on an Illumina HiSeq2000 in paired-end mode with 100 bp reads. The authors processed their data as follows. SOAPnuke was used for read processing, and reads with adapters, uncalled bases, a mean Phred below 15, or no exact constant-primer or identifier match were discarded. COPE v1.2.5 was used to merge high-quality paired reads. Each unique nucleotide sequence was treated as a clonotype, and MiTCR v1.1 was used to align the clonotypes to the IMGT TRB V, D and J references. The analysis was limited to V-J combinations with a frequency above 0.0001, which together covered approximately 99% of repertoires. A TCR clonal expansion and chaos score per V-J combination was defined as the ratio of F50 clonal expansion to chaos observed in the TCRdist matrix. Welch's t-statistics and random forest were used to reduce the features to some 13 V-J combinations, which were then used as input to a naive Bayes classifier. The Morisita-Horn index was used to measure how similar the thyroid and blood repertoires were. TCRdb passed the public sequencing reads through fastp at Q25 and MiXCR, retaining productive beta sequences. Every distinct CDR3 protein forms one entry, paired with its most common genes and DNA. The V and J calls follow TCRdb's processing rather than the paper's. Recorded for this sample are around 340,000 distinct CDR3 sequences; around a sixth of them occurred a single time. Approximately 13% of the sample comes from the top ten.

This clonotype came up many times. Its antigen specificity is not known. Base qualities were left out, and no much larger clone turns up one base away. Patients with ophthalmopathy had moderately to severely active disease, with a Clinical Activity Score of 3 or more, a NOSPECS grade of 4 or more, and a disease duration of less than 3 months. Anyone with other autoimmune diseases, uncontrolled infections, pregnancy or lactation was excluded from the study. Clinical symptoms, serum thyroxine, TRAb, thyroid ultrasound and orbital computed tomography formed the basis of the diagnosis. Ficoll-Paque density gradient centrifugation was used to isolate PBMCs from under 11 ml of fresh peripheral blood. Total RNA was extracted using Trizol reagent, and RNA quality was checked on an Agilent 2100 Bioanalyzer. V loses 6 bases, J loses 3 bases, and the germline ends lie 11 bases apart. The CDR3 covers 14 residues, taking in both the cysteine and the phenylalanine. CDR3 DNA is the only sequence kept; it has 42 bases, read in frame from the first base.

This sequence was found in an adult man with Graves' ophthalmopathy. Recombination connected TRBV12-3 or TRBV12-4 to TRBJ2-2; the D gene cannot be resolved reliably. Material: peripheral blood. The DNA sequence follows: TGTGCCAGCAGCCCCGTCTCCTACACCGGGGAGCTGTTTTTT. It codes for CASSPVSYTGELFF.